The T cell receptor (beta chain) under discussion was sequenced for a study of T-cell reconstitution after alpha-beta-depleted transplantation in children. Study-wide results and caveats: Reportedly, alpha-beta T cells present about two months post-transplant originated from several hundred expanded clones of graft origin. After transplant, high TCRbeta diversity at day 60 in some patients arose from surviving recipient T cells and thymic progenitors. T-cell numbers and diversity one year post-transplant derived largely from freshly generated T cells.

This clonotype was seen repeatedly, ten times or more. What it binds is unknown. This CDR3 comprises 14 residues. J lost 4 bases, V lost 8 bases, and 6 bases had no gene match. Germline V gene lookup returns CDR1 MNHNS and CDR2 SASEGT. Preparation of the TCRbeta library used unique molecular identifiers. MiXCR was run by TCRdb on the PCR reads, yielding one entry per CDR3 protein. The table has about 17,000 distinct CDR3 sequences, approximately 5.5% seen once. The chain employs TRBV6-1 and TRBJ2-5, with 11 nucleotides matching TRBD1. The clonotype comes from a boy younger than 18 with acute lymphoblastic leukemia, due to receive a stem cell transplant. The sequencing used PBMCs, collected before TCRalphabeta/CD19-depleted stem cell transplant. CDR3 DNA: TGTGCCAGCGTGGACAGGGGGCCAAGAGAGACCCAGTACTTC. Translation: CASVDRGPRETQYF.